This T cell receptor (beta chain) stems from a study of T cells expressing NK-cell markers. The wider study: Among the eight sequenced donors, seven tested HCMV-seropositive and one tested seronegative.

TCRdb re-called the 5' RACE reads; every CDR3 protein appears as one record, without DNA. This sample's table has 500,000 to 700,000 distinct CDR3 sequences. Note on this clonotype: Its specificity is not known.

Germline V lookup: CDR1 SGHTA, CDR2 FQGNSA. This CDR3 comprises 16 residues. Whole-study findings and limits: The contribution of dominant NKG2C+ clonotypes to CD8+ T cells in more than five donors was about 1.0-7.0%.

The TCR originated in a man aged 18 to 30 in good health. The sample comprised blood T cells: a sorted CD56 or NKG2C T cell subset, CD4+ or CD8+ T cells, or bulk PBMC T cells (not recorded which). J is TRBJ2-2 and V is TRBV7-2; TCRdb gives TRBD1 as the D gene, but with no DNA this cannot be confirmed. The CDR3 sequence is CASSLKGQGRSGELFF.